This TCR beta chain was identified during a study of T cell responses to AZD1222 COVID-19 vaccine. Study-wide results and caveats: Researchers took repertoire samples only after the peak T cell response had come. Donors in the cohort were predominantly white British and more often female, and clonal diversity was possibly underestimated.

As to this clone: Antigen unknown.

The method was immunoSEQ multiplex PCR; TCRdb's version includes in-frame clones alone and lacks a portion of them. The sample comprises about 56,000 clones, approximately 86% of which are singletons, and 6.9% rests with the top ten. Germline V gene data show CDR1 as KGHSH and CDR2 as LQKENI. The V gene end was trimmed by 5 bases and the J gene end by 0 bases; junction bases not matched to a gene: 9. This CDR3 comprises 16 residues. V and J are TRBV18 and TRBJ2-7; the match to TRBD2 covers 8 bases. Sequencing used peripheral blood, obtained 28 days after the second AZD1222 dose. The clonotype originates from an adult who received the AZD1222 COVID-19 vaccine. CDR3 in DNA: TGTGCCAGCTCATCTCTCCCCCTAGCGGGCTCCTACGAGCAGTACTTC. Encoded protein: CASSSLPLAGSYEQYF. Full variable domain (rest looked up from reference TRBV18 and TRBJ2-7): NAGVMQNPRHLVRRRGQEARLRCSPMKGHSHVYWYRQLPEEGLKFMVYLQKENIIDESGMPKERFSAEFPKEGPSILRIQQVVRGDSAAYFCASSSLPLAGSYEQYFGPGTRLTVT.